Sequencing of this T cell receptor beta chain was carried out in a study of cytomegalovirus exposure and HLA in healthy donors. Study-wide results and limits: Over 150 TCR beta chains were listed as cytomegalovirus-associated. There were some V segments, including TRBV6-2 and TRBV6-3, excluded as indistinguishable. Reportedly, HLA-A and HLA-B alleles of most subjects were accurately predicted from TCR beta. An analysis that was carried out later associated 15,000 to 20,000 TCR beta sequences with HLA alleles at 0.05 false discovery rate.

The primer mix had 60 Vbeta and 13 Jbeta primers. Only in-frame clones appear in the TCRdb table, and some are missing; sequencing was by immunoSEQ multiplex PCR. The sample lists 120,000 or so clones, about 80% occurring once. The germline CDR1 and CDR2 sequences are MNHNY and SVGAGI (reference sequence). The V end lost 2 bases, the J end lost 3 bases, and 13 bases lay between the germline ends. The CDR3 contains 15 residues. This clone appeared once. Its specificity is not known. The rearrangement joins TRBV6-6 to TRBJ1-1; perhaps TRBD1 as D (6 bases). The TCR originated in a man younger than 45 in good health and CMV-seronegative. The sequenced material came from PBMCs. CDR3 DNA sequence: TGTGCCAGCAGTTACAGGCAGGGGATGGACACTGAAGCTTTCTTT. Amino acid sequence: CASSYRQGMDTEAFF.